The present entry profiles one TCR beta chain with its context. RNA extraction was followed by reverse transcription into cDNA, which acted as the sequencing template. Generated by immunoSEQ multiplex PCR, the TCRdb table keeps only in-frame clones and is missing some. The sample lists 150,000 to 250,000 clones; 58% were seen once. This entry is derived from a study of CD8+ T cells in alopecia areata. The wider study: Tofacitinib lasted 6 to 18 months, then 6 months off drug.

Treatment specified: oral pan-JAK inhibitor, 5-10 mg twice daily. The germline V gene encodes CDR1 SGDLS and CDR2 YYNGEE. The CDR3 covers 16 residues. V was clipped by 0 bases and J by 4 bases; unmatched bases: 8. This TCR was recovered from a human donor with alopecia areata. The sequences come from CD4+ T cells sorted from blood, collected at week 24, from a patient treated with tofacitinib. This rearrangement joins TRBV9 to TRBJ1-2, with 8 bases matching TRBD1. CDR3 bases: TGTGCCAGCAGCGTAGTTCCAGGACAGGGTGGCTATGGCTACACCTTC. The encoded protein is CASSVVPGQGGYGYTF.